This TCR beta chain was found in a study of neurological immune-mediated disorders. 2 million PBMCs stored at -80 C were the source of the unsorted libraries. A single record per CDR3 protein comes from TCRdb applying MiXCR to the 5' RACE reads. Altogether approximately 40,000 distinct CDR3 sequences are present, over 9% being singletons, with the ten largest covering about 7%. This clonotype was observed at least ten times. CDR1 is MDHEN, CDR2 SYDVKM, per germline. The V end was cut by 3 bases, the J end by 0 bases, with 6 bases between. This CDR3 has 14 amino acids. The V gene is TRBV28, the J gene TRBJ1-3; D gene ambiguous. The receptor's source is a woman aged 25 to 39 with HTLV-1-associated myelopathy (HAM/TSP). Sequencing was carried out using PBMCs. The chain's CDR3 is CASSFASSGNTIYF. The CDR3 DNA sequence: TGTGCCAGCAGTTTTGCCAGCTCTGGAAACACCATATATTTT.